This entry concerns a single T cell receptor beta chain. What it binds is not known. The germline CDR1 and CDR2 sequences are GTSNPN and SVGIG (reference sequence). This CDR3 is 13 amino acids long. These data are taken from a study of monozygotic twins with inflammatory bowel disease. Each donor gave roughly 2.5 ml of peripheral blood. Points from the study as a whole: The authors found no support for a single strong IBD-associated signal or clonotype. Clonotypes shared with others were fewer in IBD patients than in healthy twins, especially with disease activity.

TCRdb reprocessed the 5' RACE reads, with one entry per CDR3 protein and no DNA. The listing records 110,000 to 150,000 distinct CDR3 sequences. The chain links TRBV30 to TRBJ1-6. Sequenced input: blood. The sequence was collected from a human donor with ulcerative colitis or Crohn's disease, or a healthy co-twin of an affected twin (not recorded which). Here the CDR3 reads CAWRRLSGSPLHF.